Presented here are 6 T cell receptor beta chains from one specimen sequenced in a study of blood T cells in healthy people across ages. The authors ran a second PCR of 7 to 11 cycles using a sample-barcoded 5' primer and a J-beta primer mix. TCRdb fed the 5' RACE reads into MiXCR, producing one record per CDR3 protein. The sample yields roughly 1,500,000 distinct CDR3 sequences, roughly 30% seen once. Source material: blood. The receptor source for this set is a woman in her 30s in good health.

This rearrangement joins TRBV12-3 or TRBV12-4 to TRBJ1-2, with 10 bases matching TRBD1. This CDR3 spans 18 amino acids. Germline trimming cut 1 base from V and 4 bases from J; bases unmatched to any gene: 12. The CDR3 loop reads CASSLGRLTGGDTYGYTF. CDR3 nucleotide sequence: TGTGCCAGCAGTTTAGGAAGGTTGACAGGGGGCGACACCTATGGCTACACCTTC.

V is TRBV6-5 and J is TRBJ2-7, with 8 nucleotides matching TRBD2. This CDR3 has 13 amino acids. CDR1 is MNHEY and CDR2 is SVGAGI in the germline V gene. V shed 5 bases, J shed 6 bases, and the junction held 6 bases outside the gene matches. CDR3 amino acids: CASSTREGGEQYF. The DNA of the CDR3 is TGTGCCAGCAGTACTCGGGAGGGTGGCGAGCAGTACTTC.

The chain links TRBV20-1 to TRBJ2-1; D is undetermined. The germline gives CDR1 DFQATT, CDR2 SNEGSKA (reference sequence). V lost 6 bases to trimming and J lost 8 bases, with 11 bases between them. This CDR3 is 11 amino acids long. CDR3 bases: TGCAGTGCAGGACCCGGCGATGAGCAGTTCTTC. It is translated as CSAGPGDEQFF.

This clonotype has only a few counts. The chain couples TRBV30 to TRBJ1-2, with 10 bases aligning to TRBD1. Germline CDR1 reads GTSNPN; CDR2 reads SVGIG (reference sequence). The CDR3 has 17 residues. Losses at the gene ends were 5 bases for V and 2 bases for J; bases not matched to a gene: 14. The CDR3 protein is CAWYTPGQGYSNYGYTF. Written as DNA, the CDR3 is TGTGCCTGGTACACCCCGGGACAGGGGTATTCGAACTATGGCTACACCTTC.

The chain links TRBV3-1 to TRBJ2-6; no clear D gene. V dropped 4 bases and J dropped 0 bases, with 7 bases sitting between them. The CDR3 contains 15 residues. Germline-derived CDR1 and CDR2 are LGHDT and YNNKEL (reference sequence). DNA for the CDR3: TGTGCCAGCAGCCCATTTTACTCTGGGGCCAACGTCCTGACTTTC. It codes for CASSPFYSGANVLTF.

This clonotype came up a few times. The chain employs TRBV11-1 and TRBJ2-3; maybe TRBD1 (6 bases). The germline V gene encodes CDR1 SGHAT and CDR2 FQDESV (reference sequence). V shed 5 bases and J shed 5 bases, with 23 bases lying between them. The CDR3 runs 17 residues. The CDR3 region is CASSLLSGTPSKDTQYF. The CDR3 DNA is TGTGCCAGCAGCCTCTTGTCCGGGACACCTTCCAAAGATACGCAGTATTTT.